This is a list of T cell receptor beta chains from one sample in a study of Graves' ophthalmopathy and Graves' hyperthyroidism. TCRdb re-derived calls from the multiplex PCR reads in MiXCR, one entry per CDR3 protein. The repertoire holds roughly 1.1 million distinct CDR3 sequences, with about 40% as singletons. Sequencing used peripheral blood or thyroid tissue (not recorded which). These receptors came from an adult man with Graves' hyperthyroidism. Each CDR3 is given with its conserved first and last residue. D genes are given only for firm matches. Part of the rows lack a size; the others show once, few, many or a class for expanded clones.

>TRBV20-1|TRBD2|TRBJ2-5|.
TGCAGTGCTACGGGGGAGGGCCAGTACTTC
CSATGEGQYF
>TRBV29-1|.|TRBJ2-7|many
TGCAGCGTATATCCCGGGCCCAGGCGGGAGCAGTACTTC
CSVYPGPRREQYF
>TRBV28|.|TRBJ1-1|.
TGTGCCAGCAGAAGAGGGGGATTTGACACTGAAGCTTTCTTT
CASRRGGFDTEAFF
>TRBV10-3|TRBD1|TRBJ1-4|few
TGTGCCATCAGTGAGACAGGGGTGGAAAAACTGTTTTTT
CAISETGVEKLFF
>TRBV29-1|.|TRBJ1-2|.
TGCAGCGTTGTAGGCAGGAGCGGCTACACCTTC
CSVVGRSGYTF
>TRBV29-1|.|TRBJ2-1|.
TGCAGCGTTAAACCCTACAATGAGCAGTTCTTC
CSVKPYNEQFF
>TRBV19|TRBD1|TRBJ1-5|many
TGTGCCAGTAGGGTAGGGGGCGGTAGCAATCAGCCCCAGCATTTT
CASRVGGGSNQPQHF
>TRBV9|.|TRBJ2-2|few
TGTGCCAGCAGCGTAAGGGGTTCGGGGGTAATGGGCACCGGGGAGCTGTTTTTT
CASSVRGSGVMGTGELFF
>TRBV29-1|TRBD1|TRBJ2-5|.
TGCAGCGTTGGGCCAGGGGGCCGGAAAGAGACCCAGTACTTC
CSVGPGGRKETQYF
>TRBV10-2|.|TRBJ1-1|.
TGCGCCAGCAGTGAGGACGGCCACAACACTGAAGCTTTCTTT
CASSEDGHNTEAFF
>TRBV12-3/TRBV12-4|.|TRBJ2-2|few
TGTGCCAGCAGGAGGACGAACACCGGGGAGCTGTTTTTT
CASRRTNTGELFF
>TRBV12-3/TRBV12-4|.|TRBJ2-7|many
TGTGCCAGCAGTTTGGCTCTGCGCCACGAGCAGTACTTC
CASSLALRHEQYF
>TRBV4-3|.|TRBJ2-5|many
TGCGCCAGCAGCCAGGGAGGGGGAGAAGAGACCCAGTACTTC
CASSQGGGEETQYF
>TRBV2|TRBD1|TRBJ1-1|many
TGTGCCAGCACCTTGGGACAGGGGGCGACTGAAGCTTTCTTT
CASTLGQGATEAFF
>TRBV19|.|TRBJ1-3|many
TGTGCCAGTATCAGAAGGGACGGACGCGCCTCTGGAAACACCATATATTTT
CASIRRDGRASGNTIYF
>TRBV29-1|TRBD1|TRBJ1-2|many
TGCAGCGCAGGCGGACAGGGTGTCAACTATGGCTACACCTTC
CSAGGQGVNYGYTF
>TRBV7-3|.|TRBJ1-5|many
TGTGCCAGCAGCTTAACAGGGATGGGCAATCAGCCCCAGCATTTT
CASSLTGMGNQPQHF
>TRBV6-2/TRBV6-3|TRBD1|TRBJ2-7|few
TGTGCCAGCAAAGACGGGACAGGGCTCTACGAGCAGTACTTC
CASKDGTGLYEQYF
>TRBV30|.|TRBJ1-1|.
TGTGCCTGGAGTAGAGGGATGAACACTGAAGCTTTCTTT
CAWSRGMNTEAFF
>TRBV5-5|TRBD1|TRBJ2-5|.
TGTGCCAGCAGCTACGGGACAGGGGTGTTCAGTGAGACCCAGTACTTC
CASSYGTGVFSETQYF
>TRBV29-1|.|TRBJ2-7|.
TGCAGCGTTGAAGGGGGGGACGGTTCCTACGAGCAGTACTTC
CSVEGGDGSYEQYF
>TRBV20-1|.|TRBJ1-1|.
TGCAGTGTTGACGGGGCCAACACTGAAGCTTTCTTT
CSVDGANTEAFF
>TRBV10-3|TRBD2|TRBJ2-7|many
TGTGCCATCAGTGGGACTAGCGGGTCCTCCTCCTACGAGCAGTACTTC
CAISGTSGSSSYEQYF
>TRBV20-1|.|TRBJ1-1|few
TGCAGTGCTATTGGGACCCCAGCTTTCTTT
CSAIGTPAFF
>TRBV20-1|TRBD1|TRBJ2-7|few
TGCAGTGCTTGGGACAGGGGGGCCGAGCAGTACTTC
CSAWDRGAEQYF
>TRBV6-5|.|TRBJ1-5|many
TGTGCCAGCAGGGTCCGAGGTAGCAATCAGCCCCAGCATTTT
CASRVRGSNQPQHF
>TRBV7-8|.|TRBJ2-7|.
TGTGCCAGCAGGTCTGGGGAGCAGTACTTC
CASRSGEQYF
>TRBV29-1|TRBD1|TRBJ1-1|few
TGCAGCGTTGGACAGGGGAGCACTGAAGCTTTCTTT
CSVGQGSTEAFF
>TRBV6-5|.|TRBJ1-5|many
TGTGCCAGCATGGCGGGCATGAATCAGCCCCAGCATTTT
CASMAGMNQPQHF
>TRBV20-1|.|TRBJ2-5|once
TGCAGTGCCAGAAGGCCGGGGGCAGAGACCCAGTACTTC
CSARRPGAETQYF
>TRBV25-1|.|TRBJ1-1|.
TGTACCAGCAGAGATCGGCAGGCTGAAGCTTTCTTT
CTSRDRQAEAFF
>TRBV20-1|TRBD2|TRBJ2-2|many
TGCAGTGCTAGAGATCCGGGACTAGCGAACACCGGGGAGCTGTTTTTT
CSARDPGLANTGELFF